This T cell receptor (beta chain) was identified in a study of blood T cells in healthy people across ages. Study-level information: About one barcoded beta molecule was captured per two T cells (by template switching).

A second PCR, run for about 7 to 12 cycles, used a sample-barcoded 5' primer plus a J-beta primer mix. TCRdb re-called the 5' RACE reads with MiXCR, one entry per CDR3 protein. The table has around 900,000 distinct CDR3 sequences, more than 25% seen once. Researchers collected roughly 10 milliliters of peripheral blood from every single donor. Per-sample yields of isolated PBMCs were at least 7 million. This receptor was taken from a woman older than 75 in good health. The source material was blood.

The CDR3 nucleotides read TGTGCCTGGAGTGGAGTTGCGGGGGGAATGGAGACCCAGTACTTC. Translating it yields CAWSGVAGGMETQYF. The J gene is TRBJ2-5, the V gene TRBV30; 8 bases map to TRBD2. CDR3 length: 15 residues. Per germline, CDR1 GTSNPN and CDR2 SVGIG (reference sequence). The ends lost 1 base at V and 5 bases at J; junction bases unmatched: 9.